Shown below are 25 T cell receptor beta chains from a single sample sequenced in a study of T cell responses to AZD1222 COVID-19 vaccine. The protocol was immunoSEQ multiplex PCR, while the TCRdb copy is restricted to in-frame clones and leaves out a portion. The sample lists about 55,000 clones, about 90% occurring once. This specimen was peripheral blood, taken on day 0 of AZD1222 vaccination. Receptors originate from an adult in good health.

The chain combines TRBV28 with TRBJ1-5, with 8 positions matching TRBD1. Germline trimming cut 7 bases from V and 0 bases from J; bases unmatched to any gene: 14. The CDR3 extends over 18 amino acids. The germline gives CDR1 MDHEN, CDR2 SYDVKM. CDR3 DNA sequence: TGTGCCAGCAATTTCCTAAGGACAGGGAAATATAGCAATCAGCCCCAGCATTTT. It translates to CASNFLRTGKYSNQPQHF.

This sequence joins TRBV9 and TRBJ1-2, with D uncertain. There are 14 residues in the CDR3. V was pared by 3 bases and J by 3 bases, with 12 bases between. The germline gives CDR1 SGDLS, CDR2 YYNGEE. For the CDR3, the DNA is TGTGCCAGCAGCGCCCCTGTTGCGGACTATGGCTACACCTTC. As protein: CASSAPVADYGYTF.

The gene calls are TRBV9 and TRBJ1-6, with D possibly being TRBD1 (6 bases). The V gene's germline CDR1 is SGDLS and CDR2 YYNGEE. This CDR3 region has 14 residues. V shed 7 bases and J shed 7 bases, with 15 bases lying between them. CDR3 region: CASHPDSVNSPLHF. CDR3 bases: TGTGCCAGCCATCCGGACAGCGTAAATTCACCCCTCCACTTT. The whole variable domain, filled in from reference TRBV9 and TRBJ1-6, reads DSGVTQTPKHLITATGQRVTLRCSPRSGDLSVYWYQQSLDQGLQFLIQYYNGEERAKGNILERFSAQQFPDLHSELNLSSLELGDSALYFCASHPDSVNSPLHFGNGTRLTVT.

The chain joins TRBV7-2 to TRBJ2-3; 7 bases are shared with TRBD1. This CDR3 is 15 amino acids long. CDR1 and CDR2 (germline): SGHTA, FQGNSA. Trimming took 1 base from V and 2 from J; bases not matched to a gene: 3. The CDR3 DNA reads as TGTGCCAGCAGCTTAGGACAGGGCTACACAGATACGCAGTATTTT. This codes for CASSLGQGYTDTQYF.

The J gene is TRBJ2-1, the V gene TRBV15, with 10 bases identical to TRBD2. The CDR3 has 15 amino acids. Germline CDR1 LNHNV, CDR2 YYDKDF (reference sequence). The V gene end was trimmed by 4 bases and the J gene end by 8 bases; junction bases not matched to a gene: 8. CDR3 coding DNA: TGTGCCACCAGCACGACCGGGACTAGCGTGGATGAGCAGTTCTTC. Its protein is CATSTTGTSVDEQFF.

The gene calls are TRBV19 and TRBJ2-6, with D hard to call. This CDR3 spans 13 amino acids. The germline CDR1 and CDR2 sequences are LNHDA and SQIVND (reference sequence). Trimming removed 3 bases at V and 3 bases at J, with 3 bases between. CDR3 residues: CASSMVGANVLTF. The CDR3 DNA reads TGTGCCAGTAGTATGGTTGGGGCCAACGTCCTGACTTTC.

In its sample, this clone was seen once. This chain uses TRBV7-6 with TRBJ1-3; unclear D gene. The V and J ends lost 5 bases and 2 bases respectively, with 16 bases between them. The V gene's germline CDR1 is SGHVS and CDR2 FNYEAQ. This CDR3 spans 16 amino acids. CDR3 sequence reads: CASSDNPLETGNTIYF. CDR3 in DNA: TGTGCCAGCAGCGACAATCCGCTGGAAACTGGAAACACCATATATTTT.

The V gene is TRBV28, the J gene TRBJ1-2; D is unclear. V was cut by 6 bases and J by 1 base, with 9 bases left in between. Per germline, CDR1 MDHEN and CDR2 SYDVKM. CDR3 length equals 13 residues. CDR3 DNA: TGTGCCAGCAGCCGGGGAGATAACTATGGCTACACCTTC. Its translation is CASSRGDNYGYTF.

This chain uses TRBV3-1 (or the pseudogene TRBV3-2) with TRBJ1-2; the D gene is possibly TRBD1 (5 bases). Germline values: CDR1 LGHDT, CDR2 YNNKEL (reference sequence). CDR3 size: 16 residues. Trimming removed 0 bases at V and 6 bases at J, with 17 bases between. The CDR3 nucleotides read TGTGCCAGCAGCCAAGATTTTAGGGGCCTGAGGCATGGCTACACCTTC. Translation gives CASSQDFRGLRHGYTF.

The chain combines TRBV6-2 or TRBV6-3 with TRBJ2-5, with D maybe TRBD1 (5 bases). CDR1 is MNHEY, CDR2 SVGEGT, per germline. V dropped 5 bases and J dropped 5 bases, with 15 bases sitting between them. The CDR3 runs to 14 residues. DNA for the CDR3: TGTGCCAGCAGTGGTAGGGGTTTCGGTGAGACCCAGTACTTC. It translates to CASSGRGFGETQYF.

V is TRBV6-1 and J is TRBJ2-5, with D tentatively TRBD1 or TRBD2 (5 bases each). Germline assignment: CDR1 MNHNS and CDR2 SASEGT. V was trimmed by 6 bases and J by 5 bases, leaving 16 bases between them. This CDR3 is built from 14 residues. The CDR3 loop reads CASSSIMGRETQYF. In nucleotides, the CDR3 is TGTGCCAGCAGCTCCATAATGGGACGGGAGACCCAGTACTTC.

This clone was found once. CDR3: CASGLVTGGRAGYGYTF. CDR3 nucleotide sequence: TGTGCTAGTGGTTTGGTAACAGGGGGCCGGGCCGGGTATGGCTACACCTTC. The chain joins TRBV12-5 to TRBJ1-2; 9 nucleotides agree with TRBD1. The CDR3 sequence is 17 residues long. Germline-derived CDR1 and CDR2 are LGHNT and FRNRAP. Unmatched junction bases numbered 10, after V lost 0 bases and J lost 5 bases. Full variable domain (missing parts from reference TRBV12-5 and TRBJ1-2): DARVTQTPRHKVTEMGQEVTMRCQPILGHNTVFWYRQTMMQGLELLAYFRNRAPLDDSGMPKDRFSAEMPDATLATLKIQPSEPRDSAVYFCASGLVTGGRAGYGYTFGSGTRLTVV.

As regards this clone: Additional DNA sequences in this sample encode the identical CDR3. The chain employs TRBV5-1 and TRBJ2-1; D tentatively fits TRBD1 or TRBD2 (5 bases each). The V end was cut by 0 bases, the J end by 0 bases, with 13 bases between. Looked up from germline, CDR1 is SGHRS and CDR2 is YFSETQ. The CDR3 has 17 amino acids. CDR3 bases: TGCGCCAGCAGCTTGGCCCCGGGGCAGAGCTCCTACAATGAGCAGTTCTTC. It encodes CASSLAPGQSSYNEQFF. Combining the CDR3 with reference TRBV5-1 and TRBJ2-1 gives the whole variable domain KAGVTQTPRYLIKTRGQQVTLSCSPISGHRSVSWYQQTPGQGLQFLFEYFSETQRNKGNFPGRFSGRQFSNSRSEMNVSTLELGDSALYLCASSLAPGQSSYNEQFFGPGTRLTVL.

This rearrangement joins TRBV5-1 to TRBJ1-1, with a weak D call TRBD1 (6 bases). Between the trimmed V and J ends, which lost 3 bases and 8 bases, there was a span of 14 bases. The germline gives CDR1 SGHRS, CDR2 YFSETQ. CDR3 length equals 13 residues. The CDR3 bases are TGCGCCAGCAGCTATGGACAGTCGGCCGAAGCTTTCTTT. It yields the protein CASSYGQSAEAFF.

The CDR3 protein is CASRNPGTYYGYTF. In nucleotides, the CDR3 is TGTGCCAGCAGAAACCCCGGGACCTACTATGGCTACACCTTC. This chain uses TRBV27 with TRBJ1-2, with a weak D call TRBD1 (5 bases). Germline CDR1 MNHEY, CDR2 SMNVEV (reference sequence). The CDR3 has 14 amino acids. Deletions cut 6 bases from V and 3 bases from J, with 14 bases between.

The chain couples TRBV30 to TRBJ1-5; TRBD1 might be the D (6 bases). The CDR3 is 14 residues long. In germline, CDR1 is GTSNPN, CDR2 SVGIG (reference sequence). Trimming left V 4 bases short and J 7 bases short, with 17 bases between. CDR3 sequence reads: CAWTTQGGGQPQHF. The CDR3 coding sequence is TGTGCCTGGACCACACAGGGCGGAGGACAGCCCCAGCATTTT.

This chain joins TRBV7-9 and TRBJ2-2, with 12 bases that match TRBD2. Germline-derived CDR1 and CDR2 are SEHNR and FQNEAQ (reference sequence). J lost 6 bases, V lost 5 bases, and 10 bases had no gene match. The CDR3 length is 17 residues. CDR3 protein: CASSPKLAGGFSGELFF. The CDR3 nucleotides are TGTGCCAGCAGCCCAAAACTAGCGGGAGGATTCTCCGGGGAGCTGTTTTTT.

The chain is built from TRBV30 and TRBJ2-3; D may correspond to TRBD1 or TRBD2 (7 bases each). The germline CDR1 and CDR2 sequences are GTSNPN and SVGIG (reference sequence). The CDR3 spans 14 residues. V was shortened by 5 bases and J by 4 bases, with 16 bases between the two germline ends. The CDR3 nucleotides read TGTGCCTGGCCCCCAGGGGGAGGGCCAGATACGCAGTATTTT. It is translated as CAWPPGGGPDTQYF.

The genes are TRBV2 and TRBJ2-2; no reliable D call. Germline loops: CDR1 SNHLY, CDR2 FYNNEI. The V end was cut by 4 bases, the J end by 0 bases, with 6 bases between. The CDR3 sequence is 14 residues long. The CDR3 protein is CASSAGANTGELFF. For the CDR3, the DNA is TGTGCCAGCAGTGCAGGAGCGAACACCGGGGAGCTGTTTTTT.

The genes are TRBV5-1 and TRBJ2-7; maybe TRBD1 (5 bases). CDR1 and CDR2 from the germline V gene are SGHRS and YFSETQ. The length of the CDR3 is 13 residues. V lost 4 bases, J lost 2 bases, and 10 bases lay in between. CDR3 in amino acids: CASSVDSTYEQYF. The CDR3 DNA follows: TGCGCCAGCAGCGTTGACAGTACCTACGAGCAGTACTTC. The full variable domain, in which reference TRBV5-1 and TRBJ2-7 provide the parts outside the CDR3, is KAGVTQTPRYLIKTRGQQVTLSCSPISGHRSVSWYQQTPGQGLQFLFEYFSETQRNKGNFPGRFSGRQFSNSRSEMNVSTLELGDSALYLCASSVDSTYEQYFGPGTRLTVT.

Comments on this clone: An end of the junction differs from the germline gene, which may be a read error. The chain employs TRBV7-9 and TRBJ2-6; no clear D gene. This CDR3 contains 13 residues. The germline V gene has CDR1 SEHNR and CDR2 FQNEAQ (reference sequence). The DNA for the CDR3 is TGTGCCAGCACCTTATCTGGGGCCAACGTCCTGACTTTC. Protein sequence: CASTLSGANVLTF.

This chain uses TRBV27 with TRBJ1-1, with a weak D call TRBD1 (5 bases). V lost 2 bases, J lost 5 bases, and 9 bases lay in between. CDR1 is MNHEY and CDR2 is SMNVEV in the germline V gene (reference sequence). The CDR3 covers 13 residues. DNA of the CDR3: TGTGCCAGCAGTTTAGAAGAGGGGACTGAAGCTTTCTTT. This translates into CASSLEEGTEAFF.

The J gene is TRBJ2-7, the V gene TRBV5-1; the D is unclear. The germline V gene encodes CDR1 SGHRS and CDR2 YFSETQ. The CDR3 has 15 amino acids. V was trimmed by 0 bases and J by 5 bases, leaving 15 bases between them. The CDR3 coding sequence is TGCGCCAGCAGCTTGGTGGGGAAGGGTAAGAACGAGCAGTACTTC. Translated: CASSLVGKGKNEQYF.

CDR3: CASSLTPGLADEQYF. The CDR3 DNA reads as TGTGCCAGCAGCCTAACGCCGGGACTAGCAGACGAGCAGTACTTC. The chain has TRBV4-2 and TRBJ2-7; 9 bases are a match to TRBD2. V lost 4 bases to trimming and J lost 5 bases; unmatched junction nucleotides: 9. Germline values: CDR1 LGHNA, CDR2 YNFKEQ. This CDR3 spans 15 amino acids.

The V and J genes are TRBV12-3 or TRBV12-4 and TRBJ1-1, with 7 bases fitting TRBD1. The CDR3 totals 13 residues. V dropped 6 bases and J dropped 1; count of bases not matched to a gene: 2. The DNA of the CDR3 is TGTGCCAGCAGCCGACAGGGGAACACTGAAGCTTTCTTT. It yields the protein CASSRQGNTEAFF.